These 22 T cell receptor beta chains were all obtained from the same sample, sequenced in a study of regulatory T cells in long-lasting Graves disease. Time point: persistent/refractory GD, antithyroid drugs over 5 years with positive TRAb. Preparation of the TCR library used RNA extracted from PBMCs. The TCR beta library used iRepertoire HTBI primers with Arm-PCR amplification of CDR3. Via MiXCR, TCRdb re-called the multiplex PCR reads, giving one row per CDR3 protein. The top ten hold just under 30% of the sample, which has over 300,000 distinct CDR3 sequences, roughly a fifth seen once. Material: peripheral blood mononuclear cells (PBMCs), obtained when the disease was refractory, from a patient treated with antithyroid drugs. These receptors all stem from a female donor with Graves disease.

This clonotype appeared many times. The chain recombines TRBV28 with TRBJ2-2; 12 bases agree with TRBD1. Germline-derived CDR1 and CDR2 are MDHEN and SYDVKM. The CDR3 is made up of 17 amino acids. V gave up 3 bases and J gave up 7 bases; unmatched junction bases: 9. The CDR3 reads CASSLGGQGARNGELFF. In DNA form, the CDR3 reads TGTGCCAGCAGTTTGGGGGGACAGGGGGCGCGGAACGGGGAGCTGTTTTTT.

At least ten counts were recorded for this clonotype. The CDR3 reads CASSSWTSGTGELFF. The CDR3, as DNA: TGTGCCAGCAGTTCCTGGACCTCCGGGACCGGGGAGCTGTTTTTT. The chain has TRBV12-3 or TRBV12-4 and TRBJ2-2; D call uncertain. This CDR3 spans 15 amino acids. V gave up 4 bases and J gave up 5 bases, with 14 bases separating them.

This clonotype was recorded many times. V is TRBV12-3 or TRBV12-4 and J is TRBJ1-5; D is uncertain. CDR3 length equals 15 residues. V was pared by 2 bases and J by 1 base, with 9 bases between. CDR3 nucleotides: TGTGCCAGCAGTTTAACCCTGATGAGCAATCAGCCCCAGCATTTT. Translated, it gives CASSLTLMSNQPQHF.

This clonotype was seen many times. This chain uses TRBV10-3 with TRBJ1-2; 7 nucleotides line up with TRBD1. Trimming removed 6 bases from V and 4 bases from J; junction bases left unmatched: 14. Germline CDR1 ENHRY, CDR2 SYGVKD. CDR3 length: 16 amino acids. The CDR3 region is CAISQETGASSYGYTF. The CDR3, as DNA: TGTGCCATCAGCCAAGAAACAGGGGCTTCGAGCTATGGCTACACCTTC.

This clonotype was seen at least ten times. V gene TRBV11-2 combines with J gene TRBJ2-7, with D uncertain. The germline gives CDR1 SGHAT, CDR2 FQNNGV. The ends were cut back, 3 bases at V and 2 bases at J, with 11 bases in the middle. The CDR3 is 14 residues long. In DNA, the CDR3 is TGTGCCAGCAGCTTTCTGGCGGCACCCTACGAGCAGTACTTC. This translates into CASSFLAAPYEQYF.

This clonotype was recorded at least ten times. The chain combines TRBV5-1 with TRBJ1-1; 7 bases match TRBD1. With 0 bases clipped from V and 0 bases from J, the junction kept 5 bases outside the gene matches. CDR3 length equals 16 residues. CDR1 and CDR2 (germline): SGHRS, YFSETQ. The CDR3 loop is CASSLGPGQLNTEAFF. The CDR3 DNA reads as TGCGCCAGCAGCTTGGGCCCGGGACAGTTGAACACTGAAGCTTTCTTT. Full variable domain (missing parts from reference TRBV5-1 and TRBJ1-1): KAGVTQTPRYLIKTRGQQVTLSCSPISGHRSVSWYQQTPGQGLQFLFEYFSETQRNKGNFPGRFSGRQFSNSRSEMNVSTLELGDSALYLCASSLGPGQLNTEAFFGQGTRLTVV.

This clonotype has a handful of counts. The rearrangement links TRBV5-1 to TRBJ2-7, with D perhaps matching TRBD1 (5 bases). CDR1 is SGHRS and CDR2 is YFSETQ in the germline V gene. The CDR3 has 13 residues. Trimming removed 2 bases from V and 4 bases from J, with 10 bases in between. The CDR3 sequence: CASSFRAGYEQYF. The CDR3, as DNA: TGCGCCAGCAGCTTTAGGGCAGGGTACGAGCAGTACTTC.

V gene TRBV5-1 combines with J gene TRBJ1-2, with 7 bases that match TRBD1. Germline CDR1 is SGHRS and CDR2 is YFSETQ. V dropped 2 bases and J dropped 4; count of bases not matched to a gene: 5. The CDR3 is 14 residues long. DNA of the CDR3: TGCGCCAGCAGCTTCCGGACAGGACCCTATGGCTACACCTTC. It yields the protein CASSFRTGPYGYTF.

Only a few counts were recorded for this clonotype. The chain carries TRBV6-1 and TRBJ1-1; 9 bases are shared with TRBD1. CDR3 length equals 14 residues. Germline lookup yields CDR1 MNHNS and CDR2 SASEGT. V shed 6 bases and J 10 bases; nucleotides not matched to a gene: 12. The CDR3 loop reads CASRGQGGDGRAFF. The DNA for the CDR3 is TGTGCCAGCAGGGGACAGGGAGGTGACGGTAGAGCTTTCTTT.

This clonotype has more than one count but fewer than ten. The V call is TRBV18, the J call TRBJ1-4; 7 nucleotides line up with TRBD1. Germline V gives CDR1 KGHSH, CDR2 LQKENI. With V trimmed by 2 bases and J by 4 bases, 4 bases remained unmatched. The CDR3 runs 15 residues. The DNA of the CDR3 is TGTGCCAGCTCACCAGAAGCAGGGGGTAATGAAAAACTGTTTTTT. As protein: CASSPEAGGNEKLFF.

This clonotype was observed at least ten times. V gene TRBV18 combines with J gene TRBJ1-5; D gene ambiguous. Per the germline V gene, CDR1 is KGHSH and CDR2 is LQKENI. The CDR3 length is 13 residues. V was pared by 3 bases and J by 5 bases, with 8 bases between. Written as DNA, the CDR3 is TGTGCCAGCTCACCTCACTCGGATCAGCCCCAGCATTTT. It yields the protein CASSPHSDQPQHF. The complete variable domain, with remaining parts taken from reference TRBV18 and TRBJ1-5, reads NAGVMQNPRHLVRRRGQEARLRCSPMKGHSHVYWYRQLPEEGLKFMVYLQKENIIDESGMPKERFSAEFPKEGPSILRIQQVVRGDSAAYFCASSPHSDQPQHFGDGTRLSIL.

The genes are TRBV5-1 and TRBJ2-1, with TRBD2 matching over 8 bases. The CDR3 sequence is 16 residues long. V dropped 2 bases and J dropped 8; count of bases not matched to a gene: 12. CDR1 and CDR2 from the germline V gene are SGHRS and YFSETQ. CDR3 amino acids: CASSLARNSGKDEQFF. The CDR3 DNA is TGCGCCAGCAGCTTAGCCAGGAATAGCGGGAAAGATGAGCAGTTCTTC.

This clonotype showed up many times. The rearrangement joins TRBV12-3 or TRBV12-4 to TRBJ2-5; D is perhaps TRBD2 (6 bases). V shed 2 bases and J shed 2 bases, with 6 bases lying between them. The CDR3 totals 13 residues. Here the CDR3 reads CASSLRGQETQYF. The CDR3 DNA reads TGTGCCAGCAGTTTACGGGGGCAAGAGACCCAGTACTTC.

This chain links TRBV6-5 with TRBJ1-6; D unclear. The germline CDR1 and CDR2 sequences are MNHEY and SVGAGI. This CDR3 region has 16 residues. V lost 0 bases and J 4 bases, leaving 10 bases between the germline ends. The CDR3 loop reads CASSYSPELYNSPLHF. In DNA, the CDR3 is TGTGCCAGCAGTTACTCGCCCGAACTTTATAATTCACCCCTCCACTTT.

This clonotype has just one count. J is TRBJ2-1 and V is TRBV7-9; either TRBD1 or TRBD2 may fit D (5 bases each). There are 14 residues in the CDR3. Trimming stripped 8 bases from V and 8 bases from J, with 19 bases between. Germline V gives CDR1 SEHNR, CDR2 FQNEAQ (reference sequence). DNA of the CDR3: TGTGCCAGCGGGTGGGGGAAAGGTCGCGATGAGCAGTTCTTC. Its protein product is CASGWGKGRDEQFF.

A remark on this clonotype: Since a far larger clone is one base different, this is likely a read error. J is TRBJ1-1 and V is TRBV6-2 or TRBV6-3, with D tentatively TRBD1 (5 bases). Germline V gene lookup returns CDR1 MNHEY and CDR2 SVGEGT. CDR3 length: 13 residues. V was trimmed by 11 bases and J by 1 base, leaving 14 bases between them. The CDR3 DNA reads as TGTGCCGGCGGGGGGGTGCGGAACACTGAAGCTTTCTTT. Translating gives CAGGGVRNTEAFF.

This clonotype was seen repeatedly, ten times or more. The CDR3 DNA is TGTGCCAGCGCGCAGGGTATCGACACTGAAGCTTTCTTT. It specifies CASAQGIDTEAFF. The V call is TRBV18, the J call TRBJ1-1, with D perhaps matching TRBD1 (5 bases). Trimming took off 8 bases at V and 3 bases at J, with 13 bases between the two ends. This CDR3 comprises 13 residues. Germline loops: CDR1 KGHSH, CDR2 LQKENI.

The chain is built from TRBV19 and TRBJ2-5; D gene ambiguous. CDR3 length equals 14 residues. From germline, CDR1 is LNHDA and CDR2 SQIVND (reference sequence). DNA for the CDR3: TGTGCGACCAGTAGGTGGGCAGGAGCAGAGACCCAGTACTTC. This sequence encodes CATSRWAGAETQYF. Together with reference TRBV19 and TRBJ2-5, the CDR3 gives the full variable domain: DGGITQSPKYLFRKEGQNVTLSCEQNLNHDAMYWYRQDPGQGLRLIYYSQIVNDFQKGDIAEGYSVSREKKESFPLTVTSAQKNPTAFYLCATSRWAGAETQYFGPGTRLLVL.

V gene TRBV4-1 combines with J gene TRBJ1-1; D unclear. The CDR3 covers 13 residues. The germline V gene has CDR1 MGHRA and CDR2 YSYEKL. V was trimmed by 2 bases and J by 5 bases, leaving 9 bases between them. The CDR3 nucleotides read TGCGCCAGCAGCCAATTGGAAATAACTGAAGCTTTCTTT. The encoded protein is CASSQLEITEAFF.

This clonotype was counted only a few times. V is TRBV11-2 and J is TRBJ2-1, with TRBD1 matching 7 bases. V lost 2 bases and J lost 7; bases outside the gene matches: 8. This CDR3 comprises 15 residues. Germline CDR1 and CDR2: SGHAT and FQNNGV. The CDR3 region has the DNA TGTGCCAGCAGCTTATCCAGGGGGACGGGAAATGAGCAGTTCTTC. As protein: CASSLSRGTGNEQFF.

This clonotype was picked up many times. V usage is TRBV2 and J usage is TRBJ1-1; TRBD1 might be the D (5 bases). V was shortened by 4 bases and J by 5 bases, with 14 bases between the two germline ends. The CDR3 sequence is 14 residues long. Germline values: CDR1 SNHLY, CDR2 FYNNEI. CDR3 sequence: CASSALGRGTEAFF. The CDR3 DNA reads as TGTGCCAGCAGTGCCCTAGGGAGGGGAACTGAAGCTTTCTTT.

Of note for this clonotype: One junction end does not reproduce the germline sequence, and a read error may be involved. DNA of the CDR3: TGTGCCAGCAGCGAAGGGAGGCGCACCGGGGAGCTGTTTTTT. Translation: CASSEGRRTGELFF. The chain combines TRBV6-1 with TRBJ2-2; TRBD2 is a possible D gene (6 bases). There are 14 residues in the CDR3. Germline V gene data show CDR1 as MNHNS and CDR2 as SASEGT.